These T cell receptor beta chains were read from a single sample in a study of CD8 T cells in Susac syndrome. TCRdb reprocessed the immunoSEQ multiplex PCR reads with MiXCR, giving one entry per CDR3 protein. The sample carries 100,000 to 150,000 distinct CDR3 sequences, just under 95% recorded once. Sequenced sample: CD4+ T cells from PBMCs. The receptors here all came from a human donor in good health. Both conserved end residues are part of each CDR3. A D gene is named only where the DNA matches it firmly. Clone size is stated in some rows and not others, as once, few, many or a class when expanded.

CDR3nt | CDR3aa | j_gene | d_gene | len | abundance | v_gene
TGTGCCAGCAGCCGGACAGAAGACCAAGAGACCCAGTACTTC | CASSRTEDQETQYF | TRBJ2-5 | . | 14 | . | TRBV2
TGTGCCAGCAGCCCCAAACTAGCGGGCAGCACAGATACGCAGTATTTT | CASSPKLAGSTDTQYF | TRBJ2-3 | TRBD2 | 16 | once | TRBV7-2
TGTGCCAGTAGTAGCCCTCTAGCGGGACAGGCCGGGGAGCTGTTTTTT | CASSSPLAGQAGELFF | TRBJ2-2 | . | 16 | . | TRBV19
TGTGCCAGCAGTGACAGGATTTACGAGCAGTACTTC | CASSDRIYEQYF | TRBJ2-7 | . | 12 | . | TRBV6-2/TRBV6-3
TGCAGTGCTATAGGACAGAACACTGAAGCTTTCTTT | CSAIGQNTEAFF | TRBJ1-1 | . | 12 | . | TRBV20-1
TGCGCCAGCAGCTTGGCAGGAGCGGGAGGTTCCTACGAGCAGTACTTC | CASSLAGAGGSYEQYF | TRBJ2-7 | TRBD2 | 16 | . | TRBV5-1
TGTGCCAGCAGCTTAGGGGGCGGCGCCACAGATACGCAGTATTTT | CASSLGGGATDTQYF | TRBJ2-3 | . | 15 | . | TRBV7-2
TGTGCCAGCAGCTTAGAGGTCGGGGGGGGAGACATTCAGTACTTC | CASSLEVGGGDIQYF | TRBJ2-4 | TRBD2 | 15 | . | TRBV7-2
TGCAGTGCTAGAAAGGGGGATCAGCCCCAGCATTTT | CSARKGDQPQHF | TRBJ1-5 | . | 12 | . | TRBV20-1
TGTGCCACCAGTGATGGCTGGTCAGGGGGCAATGAGCAGTTCTTC | CATSDGWSGGNEQFF | TRBJ2-1 | TRBD1 | 15 | . | TRBV24-1
TGTGCCAGCTCACCCCCGGGACAGGGGGCTGTGAACACTGAAGCTTTCTTT | CASSPPGQGAVNTEAFF | TRBJ1-1 | TRBD1 | 17 | . | TRBV18
TGTGCCAGCAGGGCTGGACTAGCCGGGCAGTTCTTC | CASRAGLAGQFF | TRBJ2-1 | TRBD2 | 12 | . | TRBV2
TGTGCCAGCTCACCAAGAGGGGCTCAAGGGCCCCAGCATTTT | CASSPRGAQGPQHF | TRBJ1-5 | . | 14 | . | TRBV18
TGTGCCAGCAGCGTATCTAGCGGGAGCCACAATGAGCAGTTCTTC | CASSVSSGSHNEQFF | TRBJ2-1 | TRBD2 | 15 | . | TRBV9
TGCGCCAGCAGCTCCACCGGGACAGCCACCTCAGGCACTGAAGCTTTCTTT | CASSSTGTATSGTEAFF | TRBJ1-1 | TRBD1 | 17 | . | TRBV5-1
TGCAGCGTTGCTACTAGACAGGGCTACGAGCAGTACTTC | CSVATRQGYEQYF | TRBJ2-7 | TRBD1 | 13 | . | TRBV29-1
TGTGCCATTTCCGGACGGGAGCAGGGCACAGATACGCAGTATTTT | CAISGREQGTDTQYF | TRBJ2-3 | . | 15 | . | TRBV10-3
TGTGCCAGCAGTTACTCGCCGGCGGGTGGCTACACCTTC | CASSYSPAGGYTF | TRBJ1-2 | . | 13 | . | TRBV6-5
TGTGCCAGCAGCTTCGTAACCCCTAATCAGCCCCAGCATTTT | CASSFVTPNQPQHF | TRBJ1-5 | . | 14 | once | TRBV7-2
TGTGCCAGCTCACCACGCGAGATTCTAGTTGAGCAGTTCTTC | CASSPREILVEQFF | TRBJ2-1 | . | 14 | . | TRBV18
TGTGCCACTCTCCATCCCGGGGGAGATACGCAGTATTTT | CATLHPGGDTQYF | TRBJ2-3 | . | 13 | . | TRBV6-5
TGTGCCAGTAGTACGACGGGGGGAAATGAAAAACTGTTTTTT | CASSTTGGNEKLFF | TRBJ1-4 | . | 14 | . | TRBV19
TGTGCCAGTAGTATGGGCAGGGACCGTGAGCAGTTCTTC | CASSMGRDREQFF | TRBJ2-1 | . | 13 | . | TRBV19
TGCAGTGCTAGAGATAGCAACTATGGCTACACCTTC | CSARDSNYGYTF | TRBJ1-2 | . | 12 | . | TRBV20-1
TGTGCCGGAAACCGACAGGGGGCCTCCTACGAGCAGTACTTC | CAGNRQGASYEQYF | TRBJ2-7 | TRBD1 | 14 | . | TRBV2
TGTGCCAGTAGTATAGCTCCCACCCGACGGGGGACTGAAGCTTTCTTT | CASSIAPTRRGTEAFF | TRBJ1-1 | . | 16 | . | TRBV19
TGTGCCTGGAGGGGACGAGATAGCAATCAGCCCCAGCATTTT | CAWRGRDSNQPQHF | TRBJ1-5 | . | 14 | . | TRBV30
TGTGCCAGCAGCGTAGACTGGCAGGCGTTCTATGGCTACACCTTC | CASSVDWQAFYGYTF | TRBJ1-2 | . | 15 | once | TRBV9
TGTGCCAGCAGTGTGAGACCGGGGATTTCCTACGAGCAGTACTTC | CASSVRPGISYEQYF | TRBJ2-7 | . | 15 | . | TRBV2
TGTGCCAGCAGCTTAGGGAGTTCAGAGACCCAGTACTTC | CASSLGSSETQYF | TRBJ2-5 | . | 13 | . | TRBV7-2
TGTGCCAGCAGCCCAAGCCCATCGGGACAGGCCCAGGAGCAGTACTTC | CASSPSPSGQAQEQYF | TRBJ2-7 | TRBD1 | 16 | . | TRBV6-1
TGTGCCACCAGCTGTACTAGCGGGATCCACGAGCAGTACTTC | CATSCTSGIHEQYF | TRBJ2-7 | TRBD2 | 14 | . | TRBV24-1